Listed below are T cell receptor beta chains from one sample, sequenced in a study of T cell repertoires in cytomegalovirus infection. One entry per CDR3 protein results from TCRdb running MiXCR on the reads. The table has around 450,000 distinct CDR3 sequences, about 33% seen once. Sequencing input: PBMCs. The receptors originated from a human donor in good health (CMV status not recorded). Some clones in this sample may be carry-over from other donors' samples. The CDR3 runs from the conserved cysteine through the conserved F or W. The D gene is left open where the match is weak.

TRBJ2-1,TRBV2,-,14,CASSSRTLDNEQFF
TRBJ2-2,TRBV27,-,11,CASIGTGELFF
TRBJ1-6,TRBV6-5,-,15,CASIYSGEDNSPLHF
TRBJ2-3,TRBV7-2,-,13,CASSLNQPDTQYF
TRBJ1-6,TRBV7-6,-,14,CASSLEGIDSPLHF
TRBJ1-1,TRBV7-3,-,13,CASSPQGYTEAFF
TRBJ2-2,TRBV5-1,TRBD2,18,CASSPGLAGAPGTGELFF
TRBJ1-5,TRBV11-2,-,16,CASSPHAGASNQPQHF
TRBJ1-1,TRBV7-8,-,12,CASSLEGVQAFF
TRBJ1-1,TRBV7-3,-,13,CASSSGLLTEAFF
TRBJ2-2,TRBV7-8,TRBD1,15,CASSLRDRVTGELFF
TRBJ2-5,TRBV6-5,TRBD2,15,CASSYGTGGHETQYF
TRBJ2-5,TRBV7-8,TRBD2,16,CASSLPEMGGRETQYF
TRBJ1-2,TRBV2,-,12,CASRGPGDGYTF
TRBJ2-2,TRBV6-6,TRBD2,16,CASSYPWRGGTGELFF
TRBJ2-1,TRBV11-2,-,15,CASSLTLTQMNEQFF
TRBJ2-7,TRBV11-3,TRBD1,13,CASSLSGTAEQYF
TRBJ2-2,TRBV6-1,-,15,CASREVFRFTGELFF
TRBJ2-1,TRBV11-3,TRBD2,16,CASSLDGRGGNDEQFF
TRBJ1-3,TRBV7-6,-,15,CASSPRGSSGNTIYF
TRBJ1-6,TRBV11-2,-,15,CASSSRETENSPLHF
TRBJ1-5,TRBV5-8,TRBD1,16,CASSWDPGTGNQPQHF
TRBJ2-1,TRBV6-2/TRBV6-3,-,14,CASSYSVNNNEQFF
TRBJ1-6,TRBV2,-,13,CPSSEGWGPPLHF
TRBJ1-2,TRBV3-1,-,15,CASSQGEQAIYGYTF
TRBJ2-3,TRBV12-3/TRBV12-4,TRBD2,17,CASSRPGLAGRADTQYF
TRBJ1-1,TRBV6-1,TRBD1,16,CASSEARQGAWTEAFF
TRBJ1-5,TRBV27,-,13,CASSSQPDQPQHF
TRBJ2-7,TRBV27,TRBD1,15,CASSGATGGRLEQYF
TRBJ2-5,TRBV5-1,-,13,CASSPRRVGTQYF
TRBJ2-5,TRBV12-3/TRBV12-4,-,13,CASSLTAKKAQYF
TRBJ1-4,TRBV28,-,13,CASSDDGNEKLFF
TRBJ2-7,TRBV28,-,12,CATRPRAYEQYF
TRBJ2-3,TRBV7-9,TRBD2,18,CASSAPGLAGESTDTQYF
TRBJ2-3,TRBV19,TRBD1,14,CASQGTGTTDTQYF
TRBJ2-3,TRBV6-1,-,15,CASSEIGPRGDTQYF
TRBJ1-5,TRBV12-3/TRBV12-4,TRBD1,13,CASRGTGPQPQHF
TRBJ1-2,TRBV29-1,-,13,CSVEKGSNYGYTF
TRBJ2-5,TRBV11-2,-,14,CASSFRAVGETQYF
TRBJ2-5,TRBV27,TRBD2,16,CASSLGAGSSQETQYF
TRBJ1-1,TRBV6-6,-,15,CASSNRDIGGTEAFF
TRBJ2-1,TRBV11-2,TRBD2,14,CASSGLAGGNEQFF
TRBJ2-3,TRBV11-2,TRBD1,15,CASSQGQGAPDTQYF
TRBJ2-3,TRBV3-1,-,15,CASSPDLRGTDTPYF
TRBJ1-3,TRBV5-5,-,13,CASSLGHGNTIYF
TRBJ2-7,TRBV20-1,-,13,CSASTPGIYEQYF
TRBJ2-5,TRBV12-3/TRBV12-4,TRBD2,18,CASSFAHGLAGLQETQYF
TRBJ1-3,TRBV14,-,15,CASSQERGDGNTIYF
TRBJ1-5,TRBV4-3,-,18,CASSQDPLTVYSNQPQHF
TRBJ1-1,TRBV29-1,-,15,CSVEGDRGSYTEAFF
TRBJ2-5,TRBV6-1,-,12,CASTGDQETQYF
TRBJ1-2,TRBV10-3,-,11,CAISGGDGYTF
TRBJ2-5,TRBV5-5,-,12,CASSQNQETQYF
TRBJ1-5,TRBV25-1,-,16,CASSEGGVPSNQPQHF
TRBJ1-5,TRBV19,TRBD1,15,CASSMETGPNQPQHF
TRBJ2-5,TRBV20-1,-,13,CSGPGSFQETQYF
TRBJ1-1,TRBV2,-,15,CASRLLRGGYTEAFF
TRBJ2-7,TRBV6-2/TRBV6-3,TRBD1,13,CASRRTGGDEQYF
TRBJ1-5,TRBV12-3/TRBV12-4,TRBD1,15,CASSPGQGYNQPQHF
TRBJ1-5,TRBV6-1,-,14,CASGAGQVNQPQHF